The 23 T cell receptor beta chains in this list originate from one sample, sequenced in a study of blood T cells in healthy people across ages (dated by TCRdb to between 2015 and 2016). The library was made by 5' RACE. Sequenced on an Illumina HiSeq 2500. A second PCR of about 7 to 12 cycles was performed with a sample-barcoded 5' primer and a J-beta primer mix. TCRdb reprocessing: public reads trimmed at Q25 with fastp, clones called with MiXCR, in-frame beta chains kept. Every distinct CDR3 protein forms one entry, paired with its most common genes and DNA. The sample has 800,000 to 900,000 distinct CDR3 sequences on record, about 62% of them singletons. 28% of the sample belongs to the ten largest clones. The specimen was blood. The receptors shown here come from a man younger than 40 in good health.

CDR3 region: CASSPGGGDSGYTF. CDR3 coding DNA: TGTGCCAGCAGCCCAGGAGGGGGGGACTCTGGCTACACCTTC. The V call is TRBV9, the J call TRBJ1-2; TRBD1 is a possible D gene (6 bases). The CDR3 has 14 residues. Germline V gene data show CDR1 as SGDLS and CDR2 as YYNGEE. The V and J ends lost 4 bases and 7 bases respectively, with 17 bases between them.

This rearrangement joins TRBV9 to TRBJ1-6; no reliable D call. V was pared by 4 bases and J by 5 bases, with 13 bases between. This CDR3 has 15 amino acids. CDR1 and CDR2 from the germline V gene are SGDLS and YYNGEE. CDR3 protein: CASSIRPTHNSPLHF. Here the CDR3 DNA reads TGTGCCAGCAGCATCCGCCCGACCCATAATTCACCCCTCCACTTT. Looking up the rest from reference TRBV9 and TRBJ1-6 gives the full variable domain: DSGVTQTPKHLITATGQRVTLRCSPRSGDLSVYWYQQSLDQGLQFLIQYYNGEERAKGNILERFSAQQFPDLHSELNLSSLELGDSALYFCASSIRPTHNSPLHFGNGTRLTVT.

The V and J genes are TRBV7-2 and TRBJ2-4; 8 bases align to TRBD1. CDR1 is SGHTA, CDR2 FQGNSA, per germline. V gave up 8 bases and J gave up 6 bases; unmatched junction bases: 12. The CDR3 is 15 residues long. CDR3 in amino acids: CASGQGQGASNIQYF. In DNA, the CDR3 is TGTGCCAGCGGCCAAGGACAGGGAGCGTCAAACATTCAGTACTTC.

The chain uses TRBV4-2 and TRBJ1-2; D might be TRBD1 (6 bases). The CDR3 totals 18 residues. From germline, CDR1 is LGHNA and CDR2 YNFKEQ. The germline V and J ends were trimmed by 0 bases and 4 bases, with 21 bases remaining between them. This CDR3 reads CASSQDLRGDRRGYGYTF. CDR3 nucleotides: TGTGCCAGCAGCCAAGATCTCAGGGGAGACCGGCGTGGCTATGGCTACACCTTC.

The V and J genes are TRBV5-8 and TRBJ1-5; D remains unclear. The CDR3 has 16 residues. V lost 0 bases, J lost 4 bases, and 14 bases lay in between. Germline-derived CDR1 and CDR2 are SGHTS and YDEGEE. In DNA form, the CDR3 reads TGTGCCAGCAGCTTGGAAATGGGCCGATCAAATCAGCCCCAGCATTTT. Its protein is CASSLEMGRSNQPQHF.

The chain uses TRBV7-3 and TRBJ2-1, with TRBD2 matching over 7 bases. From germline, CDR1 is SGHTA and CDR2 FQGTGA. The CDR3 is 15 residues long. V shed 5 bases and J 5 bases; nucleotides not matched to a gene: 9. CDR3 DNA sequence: TGTGCCAGCAGCCCCAGGCTAGCGGCTGACAATGAGCAGTTCTTC. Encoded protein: CASSPRLAADNEQFF.

CDR3 DNA: TGTGCCGCCGCACAGGGGCCTCAAGAGACCCAGTACTTC. It codes for CAAAQGPQETQYF. The chain recombines TRBV10-3 with TRBJ2-5, with 7 nucleotides matching TRBD1. Germline CDR1 is ENHRY and CDR2 is SYGVKD. CDR3 length: 13 amino acids. With 11 bases clipped from V and 2 bases from J, the junction kept 8 bases outside the gene matches.

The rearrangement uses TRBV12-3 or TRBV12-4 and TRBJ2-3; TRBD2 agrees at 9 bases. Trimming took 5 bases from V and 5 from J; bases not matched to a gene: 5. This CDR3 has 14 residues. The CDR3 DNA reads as TGTGCCAGCAGTACGACTAGCGGTAGAGATACGCAGTATTTT. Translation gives CASSTTSGRDTQYF.

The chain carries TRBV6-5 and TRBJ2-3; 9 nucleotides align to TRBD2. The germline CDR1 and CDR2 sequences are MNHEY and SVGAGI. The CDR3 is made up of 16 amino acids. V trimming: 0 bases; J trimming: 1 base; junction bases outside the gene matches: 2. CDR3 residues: CASSYSAGGRTDTQYF. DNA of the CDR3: TGTGCCAGCAGTTACTCTGCGGGGGGGCGCACAGATACGCAGTATTTT.

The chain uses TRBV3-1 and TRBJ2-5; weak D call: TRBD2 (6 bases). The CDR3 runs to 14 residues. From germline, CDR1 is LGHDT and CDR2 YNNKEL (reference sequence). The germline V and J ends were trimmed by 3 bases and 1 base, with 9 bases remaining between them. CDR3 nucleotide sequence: TGTGCCAGCAGCCAGTGGACTACCCAAGAGACCCAGTACTTC. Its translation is CASSQWTTQETQYF.

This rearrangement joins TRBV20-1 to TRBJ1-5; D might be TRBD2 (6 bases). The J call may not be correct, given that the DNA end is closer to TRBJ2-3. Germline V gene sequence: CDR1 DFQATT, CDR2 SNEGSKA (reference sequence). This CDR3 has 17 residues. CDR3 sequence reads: CSASISGGAYSNQPQYF. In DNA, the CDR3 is TGCAGTGCTAGCATAAGCGGCGGGGCCTATAGCAATCAGCCCCAGTATTTT.

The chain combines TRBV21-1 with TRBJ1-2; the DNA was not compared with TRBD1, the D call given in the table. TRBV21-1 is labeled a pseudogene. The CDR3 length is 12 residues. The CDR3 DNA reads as TGTGCCAGCCTAAAGGGGGACTATGGCTACACCTTC. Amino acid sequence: CASLKGDYGYTF.

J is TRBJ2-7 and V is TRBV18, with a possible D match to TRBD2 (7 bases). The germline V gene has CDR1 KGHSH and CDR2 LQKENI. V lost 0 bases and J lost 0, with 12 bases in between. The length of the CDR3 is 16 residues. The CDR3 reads CASSPPRGLSSYEQYF. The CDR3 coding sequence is TGTGCCAGCTCACCACCGCGGGGGCTCAGCTCCTACGAGCAGTACTTC.

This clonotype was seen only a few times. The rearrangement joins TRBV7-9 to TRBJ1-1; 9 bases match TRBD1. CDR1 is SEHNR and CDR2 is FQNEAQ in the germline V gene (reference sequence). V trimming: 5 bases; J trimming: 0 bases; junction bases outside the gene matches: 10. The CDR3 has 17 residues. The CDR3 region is CASSTGQGEGMNTEAFF. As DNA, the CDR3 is TGTGCCAGCAGCACGGGACAGGGAGAGGGCATGAACACTGAAGCTTTCTTT.

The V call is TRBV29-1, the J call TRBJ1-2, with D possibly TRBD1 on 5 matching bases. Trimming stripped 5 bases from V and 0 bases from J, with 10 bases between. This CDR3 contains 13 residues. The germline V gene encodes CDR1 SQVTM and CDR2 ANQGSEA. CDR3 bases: TGCAGCGTTCAACAGGATTCTAACTATGGCTACACCTTC. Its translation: CSVQQDSNYGYTF.

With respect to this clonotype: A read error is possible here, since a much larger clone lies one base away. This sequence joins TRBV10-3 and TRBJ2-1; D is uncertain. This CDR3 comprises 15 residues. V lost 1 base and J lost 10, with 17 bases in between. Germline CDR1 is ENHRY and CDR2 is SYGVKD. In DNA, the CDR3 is TGTGCCATCAGTGAGTTAGTGGTACCCTCCTACGAGCAGTTCTTC. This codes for CAISELVVPSYEQFF.

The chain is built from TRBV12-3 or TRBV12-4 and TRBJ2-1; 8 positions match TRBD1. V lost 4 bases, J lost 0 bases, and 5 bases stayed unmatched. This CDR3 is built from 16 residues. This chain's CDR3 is CASSSDRGYSYNEQFF. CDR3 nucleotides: TGTGCCAGCAGTTCCGACAGGGGTTACTCCTACAATGAGCAGTTCTTC.

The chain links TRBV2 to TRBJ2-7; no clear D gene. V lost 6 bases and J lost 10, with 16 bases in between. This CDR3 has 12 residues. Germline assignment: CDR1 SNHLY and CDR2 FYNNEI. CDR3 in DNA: TGTGCCAGCAGCGATTCGATCACGGCTCAGTACTTC. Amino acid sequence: CASSDSITAQYF.

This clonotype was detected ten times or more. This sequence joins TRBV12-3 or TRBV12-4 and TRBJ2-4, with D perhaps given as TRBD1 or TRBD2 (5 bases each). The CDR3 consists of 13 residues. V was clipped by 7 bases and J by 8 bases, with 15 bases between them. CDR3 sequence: CASTRGMRDIQYF. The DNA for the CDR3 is TGTGCCAGCACGAGGGGCATGAGGGACATTCAGTACTTC.

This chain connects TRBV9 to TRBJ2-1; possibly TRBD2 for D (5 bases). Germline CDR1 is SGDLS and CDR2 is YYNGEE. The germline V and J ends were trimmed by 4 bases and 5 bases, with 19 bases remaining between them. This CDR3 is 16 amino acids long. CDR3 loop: CASSFRREELHNEQFF. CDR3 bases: TGTGCCAGCAGCTTCCGCCGGGAAGAGTTACACAATGAGCAGTTCTTC.

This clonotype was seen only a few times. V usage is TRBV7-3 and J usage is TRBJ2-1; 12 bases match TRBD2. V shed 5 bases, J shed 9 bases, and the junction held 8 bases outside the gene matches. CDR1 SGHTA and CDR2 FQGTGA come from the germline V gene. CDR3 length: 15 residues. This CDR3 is CASSITSGGSPEQFF. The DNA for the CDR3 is TGTGCCAGCAGCATTACTAGCGGGGGGTCTCCTGAGCAGTTCTTC.

CDR3 sequence: CASSLRGYNQPQHF. CDR3 nucleotides: TGTGCCAGCAGCTTAAGGGGTTACAATCAGCCCCAGCATTTT. V and J are TRBV7-2 and TRBJ1-5, with a tentative D call TRBD1 (5 bases). V was pared by 2 bases and J by 3 bases, with 8 bases between. The CDR3 is 14 residues long. The V gene's germline CDR1 is SGHTA and CDR2 FQGNSA.

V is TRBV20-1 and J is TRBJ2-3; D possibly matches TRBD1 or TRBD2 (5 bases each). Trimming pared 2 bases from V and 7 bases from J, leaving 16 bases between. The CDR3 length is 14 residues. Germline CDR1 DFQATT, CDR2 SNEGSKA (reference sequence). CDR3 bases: TGCAGTGCTAGATCCGAGGCAGGGAGCAATACGCAGTATTTT. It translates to CSARSEAGSNTQYF.